Included here is one T cell receptor (beta chain) sequence, with context. The sample comes from a study of blood T cell repertoires in COVID-19. At the level of the study: The study drew acute and convalescent COVID-19 samples from the United States, Italy and Spain. From T cells, B-cell-depleted T cells, or PBMCs came the material, which was cDNA or gDNA.

Authors' analysis steps: Reference gene primer amplification in the assay estimated nucleated cell counts. Some clones are missing from TCRdb's copy, which holds only in-frame ones; the method was immunoSEQ multiplex PCR. D and trimming come from the DNA, and the V and J calls and clone size come from that table. The sample yields around 110,000 clones, 82% seen once. V lost 2 bases, J lost 2 bases, and 1 base stayed unmatched. The CDR3 extends over 14 amino acids. Germline CDR1 reads MNHNY; CDR2 reads SVGAGI (reference sequence). Sequencing used peripheral blood. The receptor comes from a man in his 70s with active or convalescent COVID-19. The rearrangement links TRBV6-6 to TRBJ2-7; the match to TRBD1 covers 9 bases. The DNA of the CDR3 is TGTGCCAGCAGTTACGGACAGGGGACCTACGAGCAGTACTTC. Translating it yields CASSYGQGTYEQYF.